This T cell receptor beta chain derives from a study of post-analysis software for immune sequencing data. Turning to the study itself: Disease trajectories encompassed relapsing-remitting, secondary progressive and progressive-relapsing multiple sclerosis.

Of note for this clonotype: The antigen remains unidentified.

The V segment lost 4 bases and the J segment 0 bases; nucleotides outside the gene matches: 12. This CDR3 has 18 residues. Germline V CDR1 and CDR2: LGHDT, YNNKEL (reference sequence). Study results and limitations: Five TRBV segments, including TRBV5-6, TRBV5-1 and TRBV20-1, were more frequent in patients than controls.

Sequencing libraries made from TCR beta cDNA carried unique molecular identifiers. TCRdb called the PCR reads again in MiXCR, with one record for every CDR3 protein. The repertoire holds about 260,000 distinct CDR3 sequences, 36% seen once, with around 5% in the top ten. The genes are TRBV3-1 and TRBJ2-3, with 8 bases matching TRBD2. The specimen was blood. The sequence was obtained from a girl under 18 with multiple sclerosis. The CDR3 reads CASSRQVPGLGSTDTQYF. The CDR3, as DNA: TGTGCCAGCAGCCGCCAAGTCCCGGGACTAGGGAGCACAGATACGCAGTATTTT.